One sample yielded the 5 T cell receptor beta chains listed below, sequenced in a study of T cell responses to AZD1222 COVID-19 vaccine. Clones were read by immunoSEQ multiplex PCR, and TCRdb kept only the in-frame ones, dropping some. The sample shows 150,000 to 200,000 clones, 92% of them seen only once. The sample in question was peripheral blood, obtained 28 days after the second AZD1222 dose. The receptors here all came from an adult who received the AZD1222 COVID-19 vaccine.

The chain couples TRBV7-2 to TRBJ1-3, with D unresolved. The CDR3 is 17 residues long. The germline gives CDR1 SGHTA, CDR2 FQGNSA. The V end lost 0 bases, the J end lost 0 bases, and 12 bases lay between the germline ends. The CDR3 protein is CASSLAPVGFSGNTIYF. CDR3 sequence (DNA): TGTGCCAGCAGCTTAGCCCCTGTTGGGTTCTCTGGAAACACCATATATTTT.

The gene calls are TRBV5-1 and TRBJ2-1; D unclear. The germline gives CDR1 SGHRS, CDR2 YFSETQ. The CDR3 has 15 amino acids. Trimming left V 0 bases short and J 0 bases short, with 7 bases between. The CDR3 loop is CASSLDISSYNEQFF. The CDR3 DNA follows: TGCGCCAGCAGCTTGGACATTTCCTCCTACAATGAGCAGTTCTTC.

Notes on this clone: Additional DNA sequences in this sample encode the identical CDR3. This chain uses TRBV29-1 with TRBJ1-1; D might be TRBD1 (5 bases). V lost 6 bases and J lost 4, with 6 bases in between. This CDR3 is 10 amino acids long. CDR1 SQVTM and CDR2 ANQGSEA come from the germline V gene. The CDR3 sequence is CSVRVTEAFF. As DNA, the CDR3 is TGCAGCGTCAGGGTCACTGAAGCTTTCTTT.

Notes on this clone: The limits of the CDR3 on the DNA are not certain, so only TCRdb's listed CDR3 is given. This CDR3 reads CASSVGTGSIPAF. The chain recombines TRBV9 with TRBJ1-2; the listed D gene, TRBD1, was not tested against the DNA. A total of 13 residues make up the CDR3, ends included. Germline-derived CDR1 and CDR2 are SGDLS and YYNGEE.

V is TRBV10-2 and J is TRBJ1-2; 7 bases fit TRBD1. J was trimmed by 1 base and V by 6 bases; bases with no gene match: 8. The CDR3 consists of 15 residues. The germline CDR1 and CDR2 sequences are WSHSY and SAAADI. The CDR3 bases are TGCGCCAGCAGCGAGCTAGGGGGCCATAACTATGGCTACACCTTC. It is translated as CASSELGGHNYGYTF.